The 8 T cell receptor beta chains below come from one sample, sequenced in a study of OX40 agonist ivuxolimab in advanced cancers. This table comes from immunoSEQ multiplex PCR, and its TCRdb copy is limited to in-frame clones, with some not included. The sample records 60,000 to 90,000 clones, 80% to 85% being singletons. This specimen was CD4+ or CD8+ T cells sorted from blood, taken in a trial of the OX40 agonist ivuxolimab. The receptor set was obtained from an adult with an advanced solid tumor such as melanoma, head and neck, liver or kidney cancer.

J is TRBJ1-1 and V is TRBV18; no clear D. Per germline, CDR1 KGHSH and CDR2 LQKENI. The CDR3 sequence is 13 residues long. V lost 1 base and J 6 bases, leaving 9 bases between the germline ends. CDR3 in amino acids: CASSPLIDSEAFF. The CDR3 bases are TGTGCCAGCTCACCACTGATTGATTCTGAAGCTTTCTTT.

This chain links TRBV10-3 with TRBJ1-1; no clear D gene. Trimming left V 4 bases short and J 1 base short, with 13 bases between. Germline values: CDR1 ENHRY, CDR2 SYGVKD. The length of the CDR3 is 15 residues. The CDR3: CAISVRGSANTEAFF. CDR3 DNA sequence: TGTGCCATCAGTGTACGGGGTTCAGCGAACACTGAAGCTTTCTTT.

This clone appeared a single time. The CDR3 nucleotides read TGTGCCAGAAGCTTGGCAAAACAGGACAGTTTGACCGCAACTAATGAAAAACTGTTTTTT. Translating gives CARSLAKQDSLTATNEKLFF. This sequence joins TRBV5-3 and TRBJ1-4, with a weak D call TRBD1 (6 bases). TRBV5-3 falls under the ORF class, with uncertain function. The CDR3 has 20 amino acids. V lost 0 bases and J 0 bases, leaving 21 bases between the germline ends.

The rearrangement joins TRBV7-8 to TRBJ2-3; TRBD2 matches 7 bases. J was trimmed by 6 bases and V by 2 bases; bases with no gene match: 5. Per germline, CDR1 SGHVS and CDR2 FQNEAQ. The CDR3 loop spans 14 amino acids. The CDR3 protein is CASSLNGLGDTQYF. DNA of the CDR3: TGTGCCAGCAGCTTAAACGGACTAGGCGATACGCAGTATTTT.

This clone has a handful of counts. This chain joins TRBV27 and TRBJ2-3, with TRBD2 matching 12 bases. V gave up 3 bases and J gave up 3 bases; unmatched junction bases: 4. The CDR3 sequence is 16 residues long. CDR1 is MNHEY, CDR2 SMNVEV, per germline (reference sequence). The CDR3 here is CASSFLAGGITDTQYF. In DNA form, the CDR3 reads TGTGCCAGCAGTTTTCTAGCGGGGGGGATAACAGATACGCAGTATTTT.

The rearrangement links TRBV27 to TRBJ2-5, with a possible D match to TRBD1 (6 bases). CDR3 length: 14 amino acids. Germline V gene sequence: CDR1 MNHEY, CDR2 SMNVEV (reference sequence). Trimming took 4 bases from V and 4 from J, leaving 13 bases between them. CDR3 residues: CASSSVTGRETQYF. Here the CDR3 DNA reads TGTGCCAGCAGTTCCGTCACAGGGAGAGAGACCCAGTACTTC.

The chain couples TRBV30 to TRBJ2-3; no clear D. The CDR3 contains 11 residues. Germline assignment: CDR1 GTSNPN and CDR2 SVGIG (reference sequence). Trimming cost V 5 bases and J 3 bases, with 6 bases left between them. The CDR3 nucleotides read TGTGCCTGGGACCTGACAGATACGCAGTATTTT. Protein sequence: CAWDLTDTQYF.

The gene calls are TRBV4-2 and TRBJ1-5, with TRBD1 as a possible D gene (5 bases). CDR1 and CDR2 (germline): LGHNA, YNFKEQ. V was cut by 0 bases and J by 5 bases, with 14 bases left in between. CDR3 length: 16 residues. In nucleotides, the CDR3 is TGTGCCAGCAGCCAAGAAATCCAGGGTACTCATCAGCCCCAGCATTTT. It codes for CASSQEIQGTHQPQHF.